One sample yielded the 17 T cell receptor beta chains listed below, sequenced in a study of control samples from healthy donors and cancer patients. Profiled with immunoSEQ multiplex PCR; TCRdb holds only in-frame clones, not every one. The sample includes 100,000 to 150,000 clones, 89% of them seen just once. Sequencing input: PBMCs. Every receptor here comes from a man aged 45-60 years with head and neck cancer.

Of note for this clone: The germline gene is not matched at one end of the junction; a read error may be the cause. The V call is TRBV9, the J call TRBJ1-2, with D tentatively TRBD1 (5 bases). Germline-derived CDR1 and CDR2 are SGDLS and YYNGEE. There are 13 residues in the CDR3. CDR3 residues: CASSVAQGYGYTF. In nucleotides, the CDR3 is TGTGCCAGCAGCGTAGCCCAGGGCTATGGCTATACCTTC.

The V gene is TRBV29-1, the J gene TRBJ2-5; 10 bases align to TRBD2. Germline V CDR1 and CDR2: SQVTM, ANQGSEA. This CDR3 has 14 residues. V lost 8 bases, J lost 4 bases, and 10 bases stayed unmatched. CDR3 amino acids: CSNRLAGSGETQYF. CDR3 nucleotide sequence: TGCAGCAACCGACTAGCGGGTAGTGGAGAGACCCAGTACTTC.

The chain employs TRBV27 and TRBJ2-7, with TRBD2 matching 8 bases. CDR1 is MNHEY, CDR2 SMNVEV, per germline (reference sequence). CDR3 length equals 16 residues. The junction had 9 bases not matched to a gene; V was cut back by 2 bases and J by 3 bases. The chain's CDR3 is CASSLAPGLVNYEQYF. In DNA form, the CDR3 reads TGTGCCAGCAGTTTAGCCCCGGGACTAGTAAACTACGAGCAGTACTTC.

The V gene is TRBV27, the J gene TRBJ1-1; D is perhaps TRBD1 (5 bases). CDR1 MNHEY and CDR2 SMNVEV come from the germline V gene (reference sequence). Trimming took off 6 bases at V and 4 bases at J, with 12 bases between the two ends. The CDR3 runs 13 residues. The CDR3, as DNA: TGTGCCAGCAGACCATGGGACGGCACTGAAGCTTTCTTT. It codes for CASRPWDGTEAFF.

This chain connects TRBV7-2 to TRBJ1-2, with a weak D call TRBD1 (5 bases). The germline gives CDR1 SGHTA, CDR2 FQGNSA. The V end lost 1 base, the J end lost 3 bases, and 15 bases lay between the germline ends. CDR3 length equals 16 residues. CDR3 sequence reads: CASSLGAGVRYYGYTF. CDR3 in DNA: TGTGCCAGCAGCTTAGGAGCGGGGGTGAGGTACTATGGCTACACCTTC.

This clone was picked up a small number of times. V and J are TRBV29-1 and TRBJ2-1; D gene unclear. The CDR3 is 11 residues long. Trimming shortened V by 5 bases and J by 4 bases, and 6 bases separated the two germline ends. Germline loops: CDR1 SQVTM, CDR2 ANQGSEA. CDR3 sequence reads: CSVKVYNEQFF. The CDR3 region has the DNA TGCAGCGTTAAGGTATACAATGAGCAGTTCTTC.

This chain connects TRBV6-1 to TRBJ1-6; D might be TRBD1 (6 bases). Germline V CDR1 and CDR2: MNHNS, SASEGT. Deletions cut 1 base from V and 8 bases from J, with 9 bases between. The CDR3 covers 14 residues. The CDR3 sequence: CASSEGGAYSPLHF. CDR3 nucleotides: TGTGCCAGCAGTGAAGGGGGGGCATATTCACCCCTCCACTTT.

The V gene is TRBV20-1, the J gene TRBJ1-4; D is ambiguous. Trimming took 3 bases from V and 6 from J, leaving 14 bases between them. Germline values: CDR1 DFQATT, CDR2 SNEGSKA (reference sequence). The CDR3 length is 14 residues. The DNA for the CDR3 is TGCAGTGCTAGTCCGGCGACTGGAGATGAAAAACTGTTTTTT. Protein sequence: CSASPATGDEKLFF.

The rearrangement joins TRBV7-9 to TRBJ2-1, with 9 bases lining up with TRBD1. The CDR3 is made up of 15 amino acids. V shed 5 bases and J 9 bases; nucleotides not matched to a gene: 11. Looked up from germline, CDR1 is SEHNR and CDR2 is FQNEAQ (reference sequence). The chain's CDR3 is CASSHPGQGLFEQFF. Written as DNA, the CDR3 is TGTGCCAGCAGCCACCCGGGACAGGGCTTGTTTGAGCAGTTCTTC.

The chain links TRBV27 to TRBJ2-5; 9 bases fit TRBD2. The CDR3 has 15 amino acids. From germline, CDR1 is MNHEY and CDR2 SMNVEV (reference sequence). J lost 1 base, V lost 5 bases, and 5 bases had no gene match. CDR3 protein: CASSPVAGVQETQYF. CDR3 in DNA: TGTGCCAGCAGTCCAGTAGCGGGAGTCCAAGAGACCCAGTACTTC.

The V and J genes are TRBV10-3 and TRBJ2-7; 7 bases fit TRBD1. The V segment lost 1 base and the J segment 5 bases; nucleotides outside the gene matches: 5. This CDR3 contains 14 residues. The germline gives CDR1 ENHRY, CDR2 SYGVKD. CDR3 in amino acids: CAISELKGGDEQYF. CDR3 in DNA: TGTGCCATCAGTGAGTTAAAAGGGGGCGACGAGCAGTACTTC.

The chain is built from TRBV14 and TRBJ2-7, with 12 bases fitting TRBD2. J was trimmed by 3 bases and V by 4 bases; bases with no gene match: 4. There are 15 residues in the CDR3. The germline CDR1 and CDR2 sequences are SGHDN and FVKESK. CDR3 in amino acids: CASSPGLAGFYEQYF. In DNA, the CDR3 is TGTGCCAGCAGCCCCGGACTAGCGGGATTCTACGAGCAGTACTTC.

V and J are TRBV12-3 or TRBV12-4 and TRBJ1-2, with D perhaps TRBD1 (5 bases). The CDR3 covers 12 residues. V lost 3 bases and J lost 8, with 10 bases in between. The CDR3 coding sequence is TGTGCCAGCAGTTTCTGGAGGGGCGGCTACACCTTC. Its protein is CASSFWRGGYTF.

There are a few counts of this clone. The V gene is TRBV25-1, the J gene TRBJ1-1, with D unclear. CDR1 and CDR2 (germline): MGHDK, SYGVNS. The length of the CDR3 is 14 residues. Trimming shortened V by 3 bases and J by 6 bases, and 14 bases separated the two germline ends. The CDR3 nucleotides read TGTGCCAGCAGTGAGGCAGGCGGGCGGGCTGAAGCTTTCTTT. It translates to CASSEAGGRAEAFF. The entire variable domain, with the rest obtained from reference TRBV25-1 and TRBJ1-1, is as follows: EADIYQTPRYLVIGTGKKITLECSQTMGHDKMYWYQQDPGMELHLIHYSYGVNSTEKGDLSSESTVSRIRTEHFPLTLESARPSHTSQYLCASSEAGGRAEAFFGQGTRLTVV.

CDR3 in DNA: TGTGCCAGCAGCCCCCTCAGGAGCTCCTACAATGAGCAGTTCTTC. Residues: CASSPLRSSYNEQFF. The chain employs TRBV13 and TRBJ2-1; D remains ambiguous. This CDR3 is 15 amino acids long. The germline V and J ends were trimmed by 5 bases and 0 bases, with 11 bases remaining between them. CDR1 is PRHDT, CDR2 FYEKMQ, per germline (reference sequence).

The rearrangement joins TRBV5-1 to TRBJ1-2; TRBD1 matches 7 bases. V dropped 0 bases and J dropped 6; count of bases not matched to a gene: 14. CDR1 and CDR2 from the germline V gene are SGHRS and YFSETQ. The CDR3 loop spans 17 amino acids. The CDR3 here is CASSLAGTTGSYDGYTF. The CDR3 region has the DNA TGCGCCAGCAGCTTGGCCGGTACGACAGGGTCCTATGATGGCTACACCTTC.

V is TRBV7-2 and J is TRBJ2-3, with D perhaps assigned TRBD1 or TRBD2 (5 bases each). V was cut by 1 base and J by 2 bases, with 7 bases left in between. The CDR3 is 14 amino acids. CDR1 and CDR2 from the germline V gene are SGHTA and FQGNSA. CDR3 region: CASSLVGDTDTQYF. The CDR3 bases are TGTGCCAGCAGCTTAGTGGGGGACACAGATACGCAGTATTTT.